These 31 T cell receptor beta chains were all obtained from the same sample, sequenced in a study of vaccination and CD4 T cells after COVID-19. Sequencing of cultured CD4+ T cell DNA used the Oncomine TCR Beta short-read assay. TCRdb reprocessed the PCR reads via MiXCR and lists one record per CDR3 protein. The table lists just over 3,000 distinct CDR3 sequences, about 25% of them singletons. No antigen has been identified for these receptors. Treatment here: approximately 11-day PBMC culture with coronavirus spike peptide pools or control peptides (ViraFEST assay). The specimen comprised CD4+ T cells from blood, cultured in vitro, sampled after SARS-CoV-2 vaccination. All receptors derive from a human donor who had recovered from COVID-19.

This clonotype appeared a few times. V is TRBV6-1 and J is TRBJ1-2; D not resolved. In germline, CDR1 is MNHNS, CDR2 SASEGT. The CDR3 loop spans 13 amino acids. Deletions cut 8 bases from V and 5 bases from J, with 15 bases between. CDR3: CASCRLGSYGYTF. In DNA, the CDR3 is TGTGCCAGCTGCCGCCTAGGGAGTTATGGCTACACCTTC.

The V gene is TRBV5-4, the J gene TRBJ2-5; no clear D gene. This CDR3 has 15 residues. Looked up from germline, CDR1 is SGHNT and CDR2 is YYREEE (reference sequence). Trimming took off 0 bases at V and 5 bases at J, with 14 bases between the two ends. The CDR3 DNA reads as TGTGCCAGCAGCTTGGTTGGGAAAAGTAAGGAGACCCAGTACTTC. This encodes CASSLVGKSKETQYF.

The rearrangement uses TRBV5-1 and TRBJ2-1, with 10 bases lining up with TRBD2. V shed 4 bases, J shed 6 bases, and the junction held 7 bases outside the gene matches. Germline V gene data show CDR1 as SGHRS and CDR2 as YFSETQ. The CDR3 runs to 15 residues. Written as DNA, the CDR3 is TGCGCCAGCAGCGCTGGACTAGCGGACTCCAATGAGCAGTTCTTC. Translation: CASSAGLADSNEQFF.

By proportion, this clonotype is hyperexpanded (1% or more). The rearrangement joins TRBV7-9 to TRBJ2-7; D may be TRBD1 or TRBD2 (5 bases each). The length of the CDR3 is 14 residues. With 2 bases removed from V and 0 bases from J, the gap between germline ends came to 8 bases. Germline CDR1 SEHNR, CDR2 FQNEAQ (reference sequence). The CDR3 reads CASSLRDLSYEQYF. CDR3 coding DNA: TGTGCCAGCAGCTTAAGGGACCTCTCCTACGAGCAGTACTTC.

The CDR3 DNA is TGTGCCAGCGCCCCGGGTGAACGGCTTCCTTACTCCTACAATGAGCAGTTCTTC. Protein: CASAPGERLPYSYNEQFF. The chain combines TRBV7-8 with TRBJ2-1; D ambiguous. The germline V and J ends were trimmed by 8 bases and 0 bases, with 23 bases remaining between them. This CDR3 region has 18 residues. The V gene's germline CDR1 is SGHVS and CDR2 FQNEAQ.

This clonotype is labeled as medium-sized. V is TRBV10-3 and J is TRBJ2-3; 7 nucleotides line up with TRBD1. The germline gives CDR1 ENHRY, CDR2 SYGVKD. The V gene end was trimmed by 7 bases and the J gene end by 2 bases; junction bases not matched to a gene: 6. The CDR3 loop spans 14 amino acids. The CDR3 bases are TGTGCCATCAAGGGGGCGTATAACACAGATACGCAGTATTTT. This sequence encodes CAIKGAYNTDTQYF.

This CDR3 reads CASDRDRGFGEQFF. The CDR3 DNA is TGTGCCAGCGATAGGGACAGGGGGTTCGGGGAGCAGTTCTTC. This chain connects TRBV6-1 to TRBJ2-1; 11 positions agree with TRBD1. The V and J ends lost 8 bases and 10 bases, in that order; junction bases with no gene match: 10. The germline CDR1 and CDR2 sequences are MNHNS and SASEGT. CDR3 length equals 14 residues.

By share, this clonotype ranks as medium-sized. This CDR3 reads CASSYGWANTEAFF. CDR3 DNA sequence: TGTGCCAGCAGCTACGGCTGGGCGAACACTGAAGCTTTCTTT. V usage is TRBV6-5 and J usage is TRBJ1-1; no firm D call. The V end lost 6 bases, the J end lost 1 base, and 12 bases lay between the germline ends. CDR3 length: 14 amino acids. Per germline, CDR1 MNHEY and CDR2 SVGAGI.

This clonotype was recorded a few times. The chain joins TRBV20-1 to TRBJ1-2, with D possibly TRBD1 on 6 matching bases. Germline V gene lookup returns CDR1 DFQATT and CDR2 SNEGSKA (reference sequence). The CDR3 totals 13 residues. V was shortened by 5 bases and J by 4 bases, with 14 bases between the two germline ends. As DNA, the CDR3 is TGCAGTGCTGCATCAGACAGGCCCTATGGCTACACCTTC. As protein: CSAASDRPYGYTF.

A few counts support this clonotype. The gene calls are TRBV20-1 and TRBJ2-7; 14 positions agree with TRBD2. V shed 2 bases, J shed 3 bases, and the junction held 3 bases outside the gene matches. Per germline, CDR1 DFQATT and CDR2 SNEGSKA (reference sequence). The CDR3 is 15 amino acids. This chain's CDR3 is CSARKGLAGVYEQYF. The CDR3 region has the DNA TGCAGTGCTAGAAAGGGACTAGCGGGGGTCTACGAGCAGTACTTC.

This clonotype is medium-sized (0.01 to 0.1%). The J gene is TRBJ2-7, the V gene TRBV20-1; no definite D call. This CDR3 has 14 residues. V lost 3 bases to trimming and J lost 0 bases, with 12 bases between them. From germline, CDR1 is DFQATT and CDR2 SNEGSKA (reference sequence). CDR3 nucleotides: TGCAGTGCTAGGCGGTGGAGTAGCTCCTACGAGCAGTACTTC. It specifies CSARRWSSSYEQYF.

The chain recombines TRBV4-1 with TRBJ2-3; no reliable D call. Germline loops: CDR1 MGHRA, CDR2 YSYEKL. With 4 bases removed from V and 2 bases from J, the gap between germline ends came to 7 bases. This CDR3 has 13 residues. The CDR3 nucleotides are TGCGCCAGCAGCCGTACGAACACAGATACGCAGTATTTT. Translating it yields CASSRTNTDTQYF.

The V gene is TRBV7-2, the J gene TRBJ2-1; no clear D. Trimming cost V 5 bases and J 10 bases, with 15 bases left between them. Germline CDR1 and CDR2: SGHTA and FQGNSA. The CDR3 totals 13 residues. CDR3 sequence reads: CASSLTPGVEQFF. The CDR3 DNA reads as TGTGCCAGCAGCCTGACCCCTGGGGTAGAGCAGTTCTTC.

By proportion, this clonotype is large (0.1 to 1%). The chain couples TRBV27 to TRBJ1-2; tentatively, D is TRBD1 (5 bases). V lost 6 bases and J 2 bases, leaving 13 bases between the germline ends. Germline CDR1 and CDR2: MNHEY and SMNVEV (reference sequence). The CDR3 loop spans 14 amino acids. CDR3 sequence (DNA): TGTGCCAGCAGGAGCCGGGACCCCAACTATGGCTACACCTTC. This encodes CASRSRDPNYGYTF.

In its sample, this clonotype was seen a few times. This chain connects TRBV4-3 to TRBJ2-7; possibly TRBD1 for D (5 bases). CDR1 is LGHNA, CDR2 YSLEER, per germline. This CDR3 has 15 amino acids. Trimming stripped 0 bases from V and 3 bases from J, with 12 bases between. CDR3 in DNA: TGCGCCAGCAGCCAAGATAGTCAGGGATTCTACGAGCAGTACTTC. Translation gives CASSQDSQGFYEQYF.

This clonotype was seen more than once but under ten times. CDR3 protein: CSAQRVSNQPQHF. CDR3 coding DNA: TGCAGTGCCCAACGGGTCTCGAATCAGCCCCAGCATTTT. This chain joins TRBV20-1 and TRBJ1-5; no clear D gene. CDR1 and CDR2 from the germline V gene are DFQATT and SNEGSKA (reference sequence). V gave up 6 bases and J gave up 4 bases, with 13 bases separating them. This CDR3 has 13 residues.

This clonotype appeared a few times. The chain recombines TRBV20-1 with TRBJ1-5, with 7 bases lining up with TRBD1. The CDR3 runs to 14 residues. The junction had 7 bases not matched to a gene; V was cut back by 2 bases and J by 6 bases. Germline V CDR1 and CDR2: DFQATT, SNEGSKA (reference sequence). The CDR3 sequence is CSARRAGGSQPQHF. In DNA form, the CDR3 reads TGCAGTGCTAGAAGGGCAGGGGGAAGTCAGCCCCAGCATTTT.

V is TRBV5-1 and J is TRBJ1-5, with a tentative D call TRBD1 (5 bases). The germline V gene encodes CDR1 SGHRS and CDR2 YFSETQ. The CDR3 spans 15 residues. Trimming took off 3 bases at V and 1 base at J, with 11 bases between the two ends. This CDR3 is CASSSMGGSNQPQHF. CDR3 sequence (DNA): TGCGCCAGCAGCTCTATGGGGGGGAGCAATCAGCCCCAGCATTTT.

This clonotype came up a few times. The V gene is TRBV28, the J gene TRBJ2-4; D may be TRBD1 or TRBD2 (5 bases each). CDR1 is MDHEN, CDR2 SYDVKM, per germline. V dropped 2 bases and J dropped 7 bases, with 9 bases sitting between them. CDR3 length: 13 amino acids. CDR3 sequence reads: CASSLPGHNIQYF. In nucleotides, the CDR3 is TGTGCCAGCAGTTTACCGGGGCATAACATTCAGTACTTC. The variable domain in full, completed from reference TRBV28 and TRBJ2-4, reads DVKVTQSSRYLVKRTGEKVFLECVQDMDHENMFWYRQDPGLGLRLIYFSYDVKMKEKGDIPEGYSVSREKKERFSLILESASTNQTSMYLCASSLPGHNIQYFGAGTRLSVL.

V is TRBV5-4 and J is TRBJ2-6; no firm D call. The length of the CDR3 is 14 residues. Per the germline V gene, CDR1 is SGHNT and CDR2 is YYREEE (reference sequence). V dropped 2 bases and J dropped 1 base, with 4 bases sitting between them. The CDR3 region is CASSFASGANVLTF. In DNA form, the CDR3 reads TGTGCCAGCAGCTTTGCTTCTGGGGCCAACGTCCTGACTTTC. Full variable domain (missing parts from reference TRBV5-4 and TRBJ2-6): ETGVTQSPTHLIKTRGQQVTLRCSSQSGHNTVSWYQQALGQGPQFIFQYYREEENGRGNFPPRFSGLQFPNYSSELNVNALELDDSALYLCASSFASGANVLTFGAGSRLTVL.

In this sample, this clonotype turned up a few times. V is TRBV7-9 and J is TRBJ1-6; TRBD1 matches 9 bases. CDR1 and CDR2 from the germline V gene are SEHNR and FQNEAQ (reference sequence). V lost 1 base to trimming and J lost 9 bases; unmatched junction nucleotides: 1. This CDR3 contains 14 residues. CDR3 loop: CASSLGTGVSPLHF. The CDR3 DNA follows: TGTGCCAGCAGCTTAGGGACAGGGGTTTCACCCCTCCACTTT.

This clonotype was seen only a few times. The rearrangement joins TRBV24-1 to TRBJ2-3; 10 positions match TRBD1. This CDR3 has 16 amino acids. CDR1 and CDR2 (germline): KGHDR, SFDVKD. V was clipped by 1 base and J by 1 base; unmatched bases: 1. In DNA, the CDR3 is TGTGCCACCAGTGATTTAGGGACAGGGGGCACAGATACGCAGTATTTT. Residues: CATSDLGTGGTDTQYF.

The V and J genes are TRBV7-3 and TRBJ1-1; possibly TRBD1 for D (5 bases). The CDR3 runs 14 residues. Per germline, CDR1 SGHTA and CDR2 FQGTGA. V lost 0 bases and J 4 bases, leaving 9 bases between the germline ends. The CDR3: CASSLTSGLTEAFF. DNA of the CDR3: TGTGCCAGCAGCTTAACGTCGGGGCTCACTGAAGCTTTCTTT. The full variable domain, in which reference TRBV7-3 and TRBJ1-1 provide the parts outside the CDR3, is GAGVSQTPSNKVTEKGKYVELRCDPISGHTALYWYRQSLGQGPEFLIYFQGTGAADDSGLPNDRFFAVRPEGSVSTLKIQRTERGDSAVYLCASSLTSGLTEAFFGQGTRLTVV.

By share of the sample, this clonotype is medium-sized. The chain couples TRBV20-1 to TRBJ2-5, with D uncertain. Trimming took off 0 bases at V and 4 bases at J, with 12 bases between the two ends. CDR1 is DFQATT and CDR2 is SNEGSKA in the germline V gene (reference sequence). The length of the CDR3 is 14 residues. DNA for the CDR3: TGCAGTGCTAGAGATCAGGTCTGGGGAGAGACCCAGTACTTC. Residues: CSARDQVWGETQYF.

A few counts support this clonotype. The V gene is TRBV6-5, the J gene TRBJ1-2, with D unresolved. Germline CDR1 is MNHEY and CDR2 is SVGAGI. The CDR3 runs 15 residues. V shed 2 bases and J shed 4 bases, with 14 bases lying between them. As DNA, the CDR3 is TGTGCCAGCAGTTACGTAGGTGGGCGGCCCTATGGCTACACCTTC. Its protein is CASSYVGGRPYGYTF.

The V gene is TRBV7-3, the J gene TRBJ2-7; no reliable D call. Germline V gives CDR1 SGHTA, CDR2 FQGTGA. Trimming removed 5 bases from V and 6 bases from J, with 14 bases in between. This CDR3 has 13 amino acids. The CDR3 protein is CASSLSSTGEQYF. DNA of the CDR3: TGTGCCAGCAGCCTATCCTCGACGGGCGAGCAGTACTTC.

The V call is TRBV4-1, the J call TRBJ1-1; D might be TRBD1 (5 bases). The CDR3 extends over 15 amino acids. The V end was cut by 2 bases, the J end by 3 bases, with 13 bases between. Per the germline V gene, CDR1 is MGHRA and CDR2 is YSYEKL. In nucleotides, the CDR3 is TGCGCCAGCAGCCAATTTTGGGGGAAGGACACTGAAGCTTTCTTT. As protein: CASSQFWGKDTEAFF.

This chain joins TRBV11-2 and TRBJ1-2; TRBD1 matches at 9 bases. The CDR3 runs to 15 residues. Trimming at V came to 1 base and at J to 7 bases, leaving 7 bases not matched to a gene. Germline CDR1 SGHAT, CDR2 FQNNGV. CDR3 in amino acids: CASSLGDGTGFGYTF. CDR3 nucleotides: TGTGCCAGCAGCTTAGGGGACGGGACAGGGTTTGGCTACACCTTC.

Sample share makes this clonotype large (0.1 to 1%). The chain employs TRBV7-3 and TRBJ1-2; D possibly corresponds to TRBD1 (5 bases). The ends were cut back, 6 bases at V and 3 bases at J, with 17 bases in the middle. Germline V gene sequence: CDR1 SGHTA, CDR2 FQGTGA. This CDR3 has 15 amino acids. The CDR3 nucleotides are TGTGCCAGCAGACCGGGACCCCAGGAGCACTATGGCTACACCTTC. Amino acids: CASRPGPQEHYGYTF. Variable domain in full (rest from reference TRBV7-3 and TRBJ1-2): GAGVSQTPSNKVTEKGKYVELRCDPISGHTALYWYRQSLGQGPEFLIYFQGTGAADDSGLPNDRFFAVRPEGSVSTLKIQRTERGDSAVYLCASRPGPQEHYGYTFGSGTRLTVV.

This clonotype showed up just a few times. This chain uses TRBV5-4 with TRBJ2-7, with 9 bases that match TRBD1. This CDR3 is 12 amino acids long. Germline CDR1 is SGHNT and CDR2 is YYREEE (reference sequence). With 0 bases clipped from V and 11 bases from J, the junction kept 3 bases outside the gene matches. CDR3 nucleotides: TGTGCCAGCAGCTTGGATGGGACAGGGAAGTACTTC. It specifies CASSLDGTGKYF.

The chain links TRBV7-3 to TRBJ1-1; D gene ambiguous. The germline V gene encodes CDR1 SGHTA and CDR2 FQGTGA. The CDR3 length is 13 residues. Trimming removed 2 bases from V and 8 bases from J, with 12 bases in between. CDR3 sequence: CASSLGQRQEAFF. For the CDR3, the DNA is TGTGCCAGCAGCTTAGGGCAGAGGCAAGAAGCTTTCTTT.